The 6 T cell receptor beta chains in this list originate from one sample, sequenced in a study of T cell clonality in common variable immunodeficiency. This table comes from immunoSEQ multiplex PCR, and its TCRdb copy is limited to in-frame clones, with some not included. The sample shows tens of thousands of clones, none of them appearing just once. Sequencing input: peripheral blood mononuclear cells. These receptor sequences come from a person aged 18-70 years in good health.

This clone was recorded at least ten times. The observed sequence ends 3 residues before the CDR3 terminus, with the missing tail filled in from the germline J gene. The genes are TRBV10-3 and TRBJ1-5, with 7 bases fitting TRBD1. CDR3 length equals 13 residues. The germline V gene encodes CDR1 ENHRY and CDR2 SYGVKD. The ends lost 5 bases at V and 5 bases at J; junction bases unmatched: 3. CDR3 protein: CAISPQGDQPQHF. Partial CDR3 DNA: TGTGCCATCAGTCCCCAGGGGGATCAGCCC.

This clone was detected only a few times. The CDR3 DNA, read in part, is TGTGCCAGCAGCTGGCAACAGGGGGCCAGGGCTGAA. Its translation: CASSWQQGARAE. The entire CDR3 is CASSWQQGARAEAFF. This chain uses TRBV7-8 with TRBJ1-1, with 9 bases lining up with TRBD1. Read data end 3 residues before the CDR3 end; the end is taken from the germline J gene. The germline CDR1 and CDR2 sequences are SGHVS and FQNEAQ. The CDR3 contains 15 residues. Losses at the gene ends were 4 bases for V and 6 bases for J; bases not matched to a gene: 9.

This clone has ten or more counts. Read sequence stops 3 residues before the CDR3 end, and the germline J gene provides the missing end. The rearrangement joins TRBV7-9 to TRBJ2-5; D is possibly TRBD2 (6 bases). The CDR3 has 14 amino acids. Trimming removed 3 bases at V and 2 bases at J, with 10 bases between. Germline V CDR1 and CDR2: SEHNR, FQNEAQ (reference sequence). The sequenced CDR3 bases are TGTGCCAGCAGCTTTCGCGGGGTTCAAGAGACC. Residues: CASSFRGVQET. The whole CDR3 protein reads CASSFRGVQETQYF.

This clone was counted ten times or more. With the read ending 3 residues before the CDR3 end, the germline J gene is used to fill in that end. The chain has TRBV7-2 and TRBJ2-1; D is ambiguous. The V end was cut by 5 bases, the J end by 4 bases, with 12 bases between. CDR1 is SGHTA and CDR2 is FQGNSA in the germline V gene. This CDR3 contains 14 residues. The covered CDR3 bases are TGTGCCAGCAGCGTCGCCTCCAGGTACAATGAG. Its translation: CASSVASRYNE. The whole CDR3 protein is CASSVASRYNEQFF.

This clone was recorded many times. Read coverage stops 3 residues before the CDR3 terminus; the germline J gene supplies the remainder. This chain uses TRBV5-1 with TRBJ2-5; TRBD1 aligns across 8 bases. The J segment lost 2 bases and the V segment lost 5 bases, leaving 8 bases of the junction unmatched. This CDR3 comprises 15 residues. Germline assignment: CDR1 SGHRS and CDR2 YFSETQ. The sequenced part of the CDR3 DNA is TGCGCCAGCAGGGTCGGACAGGGCTGGCAAGAGACC. Protein product: CASRVGQGWQET. The CDR3 in full is CASRVGQGWQETQYF.

This clone was observed at least ten times. The CDR3 goes on 3 residues after the read ends, and that part is filled in from the germline J gene. The chain couples TRBV5-4 to TRBJ1-2; 9 nucleotides agree with TRBD1. J gave up 7 bases and V 1 base, and 5 bases lay outside the gene matches. The germline gives CDR1 SGHNT, CDR2 YYREEE (reference sequence). This CDR3 is 14 amino acids long. The CDR3 region is CASSLLDRGSGYTF. The covered CDR3 bases are TGTGCCAGCAGCTTGTTGGACAGGGGATCTGGC.